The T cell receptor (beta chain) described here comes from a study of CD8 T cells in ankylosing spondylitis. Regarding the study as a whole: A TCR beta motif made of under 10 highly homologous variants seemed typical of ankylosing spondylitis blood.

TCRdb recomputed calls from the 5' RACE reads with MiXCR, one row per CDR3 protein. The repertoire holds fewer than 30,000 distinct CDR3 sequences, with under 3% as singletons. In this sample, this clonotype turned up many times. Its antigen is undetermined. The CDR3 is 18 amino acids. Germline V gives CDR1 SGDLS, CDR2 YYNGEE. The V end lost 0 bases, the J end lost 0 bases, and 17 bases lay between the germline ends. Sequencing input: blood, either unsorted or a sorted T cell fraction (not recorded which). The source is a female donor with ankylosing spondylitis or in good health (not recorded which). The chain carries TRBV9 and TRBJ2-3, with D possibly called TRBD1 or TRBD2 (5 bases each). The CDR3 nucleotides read TGTGCCAGCAGCGTAGCCCCGGGGCGGGCCACTAGCACAGATACGCAGTATTTT. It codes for CASSVAPGRATSTDTQYF.